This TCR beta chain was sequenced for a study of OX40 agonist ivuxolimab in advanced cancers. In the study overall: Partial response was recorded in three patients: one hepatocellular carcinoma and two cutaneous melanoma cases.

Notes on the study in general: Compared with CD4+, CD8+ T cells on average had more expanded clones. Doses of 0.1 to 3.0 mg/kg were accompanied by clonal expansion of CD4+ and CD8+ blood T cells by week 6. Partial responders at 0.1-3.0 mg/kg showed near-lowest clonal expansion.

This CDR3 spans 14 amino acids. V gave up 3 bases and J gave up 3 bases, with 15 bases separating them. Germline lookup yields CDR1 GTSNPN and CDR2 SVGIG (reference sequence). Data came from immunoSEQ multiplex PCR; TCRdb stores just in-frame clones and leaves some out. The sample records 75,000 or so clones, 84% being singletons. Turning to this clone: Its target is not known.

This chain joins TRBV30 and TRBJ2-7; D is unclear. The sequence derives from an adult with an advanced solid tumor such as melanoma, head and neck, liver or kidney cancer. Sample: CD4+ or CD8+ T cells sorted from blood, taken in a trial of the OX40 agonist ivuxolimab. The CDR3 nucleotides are TGTGCCTGGAGCGTCCAAGGATATTTCTACGAGCAGTACTTC. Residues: CAWSVQGYFYEQYF. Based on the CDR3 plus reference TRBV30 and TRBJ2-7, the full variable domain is SQTIHQWPATLVQPVGSPLSLECTVEGTSNPNLYWYRQAAGRGLQLLFYSVGIGQISSEVPQNLSASRPQDRQFILSSKKLLLSDSGFYLCAWSVQGYFYEQYFGPGTRLTVT.